The 7 T cell receptor beta chains below were found in one sample sequenced in a study of cytomegalovirus exposure and HLA in healthy donors. Amplification used 60 Vbeta primers and 13 Jbeta primers. Profiling relied on immunoSEQ multiplex PCR, and the TCRdb table lists in-frame clones only, not all of them. The table gives 70,000 to 80,000 clones; the top ten clones make up under 3% of it. The sample taken for sequencing was PBMCs. Source of these receptors: a middle-aged man in good health and CMV-seronegative.

This chain joins TRBV7-3 and TRBJ2-7, with D perhaps TRBD2 (7 bases). CDR3 length: 14 amino acids. Looked up from germline, CDR1 is SGHTA and CDR2 is FQGTGA. Deletions cut 5 bases from V and 5 bases from J, with 16 bases between. CDR3: CASSGGGAGDEQYF. The CDR3 nucleotides read TGTGCCAGCAGCGGGGGGGGCGCTGGCGACGAGCAGTACTTC.

V is TRBV2 and J is TRBJ1-6; TRBD1 matches 8 bases. This CDR3 has 13 residues. In germline, CDR1 is SNHLY, CDR2 FYNNEI. Unmatched junction bases numbered 7, after V lost 8 bases and J lost 10 bases. DNA of the CDR3: TGTGCCAGCTTACAGGGGGTGCGGTCACCCCTCCACTTT. Translated, it gives CASLQGVRSPLHF.

The rearrangement links TRBV14 to TRBJ2-7; 11 bases are a match to TRBD2. V dropped 4 bases and J dropped 3; count of bases not matched to a gene: 5. The CDR3 runs 15 residues. Germline lookup yields CDR1 SGHDN and CDR2 FVKESK. The CDR3 DNA reads as TGTGCCAGCAGCCGTAGCGGGGGGGTCAACTACGAGCAGTACTTC. It specifies CASSRSGGVNYEQYF.

CDR3: CASNKEDEQYF. The CDR3 nucleotides read TGCGCCAGCAATAAAGAGGACGAGCAGTACTTC. V usage is TRBV5-1 and J usage is TRBJ2-7; D is undetermined. Trimming took 6 bases from V and 5 from J, leaving 9 bases between them. Germline values: CDR1 SGHRS, CDR2 YFSETQ. The CDR3 loop spans 11 amino acids.

The chain joins TRBV5-1 to TRBJ2-7; a possible D gene is TRBD1 (6 bases). The CDR3 contains 13 residues. CDR1 is SGHRS and CDR2 is YFSETQ in the germline V gene. With 3 bases removed from V and 8 bases from J, the gap between germline ends came to 15 bases. This CDR3 reads CASSSETTGKQYF. The DNA for the CDR3 is TGCGCCAGCAGCTCCGAAACAACAGGGAAGCAGTACTTC.

The chain recombines TRBV7-3 with TRBJ2-1, with D perhaps TRBD2 (6 bases). V lost 5 bases, J lost 2 bases, and 16 bases lay in between. The germline V gene has CDR1 SGHTA and CDR2 FQGTGA. The length of the CDR3 is 16 residues. The CDR3 nucleotides read TGTGCCAGCAGCACCCGGACTACCTCAACCTACAATGAGCAGTTCTTC. Translated: CASSTRTTSTYNEQFF.

This chain joins TRBV28 and TRBJ2-2, with TRBD2 as a possible D gene (5 bases). The CDR3 is 17 amino acids. Germline-derived CDR1 and CDR2 are MDHEN and SYDVKM. Trimming took off 5 bases at V and 2 bases at J, with 18 bases between the two ends. DNA of the CDR3: TGTGCCAGCAGTCTTCTAACCCCGAGCGGAAACACCGGGGAGCTGTTTTTT. This sequence encodes CASSLLTPSGNTGELFF.